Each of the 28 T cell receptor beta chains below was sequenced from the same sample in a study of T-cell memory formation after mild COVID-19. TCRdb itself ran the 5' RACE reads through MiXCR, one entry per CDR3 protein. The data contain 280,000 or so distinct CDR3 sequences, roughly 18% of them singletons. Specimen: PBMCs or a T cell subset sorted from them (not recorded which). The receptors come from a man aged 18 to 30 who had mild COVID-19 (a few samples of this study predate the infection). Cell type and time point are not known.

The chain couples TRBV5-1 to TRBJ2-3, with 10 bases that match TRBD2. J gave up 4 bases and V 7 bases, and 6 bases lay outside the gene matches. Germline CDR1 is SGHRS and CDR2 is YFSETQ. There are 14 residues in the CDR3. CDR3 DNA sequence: TGCGCCAGCCTTCTTACTAGCGGGGCAGATACGCAGTATTTT. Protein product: CASLLTSGADTQYF.

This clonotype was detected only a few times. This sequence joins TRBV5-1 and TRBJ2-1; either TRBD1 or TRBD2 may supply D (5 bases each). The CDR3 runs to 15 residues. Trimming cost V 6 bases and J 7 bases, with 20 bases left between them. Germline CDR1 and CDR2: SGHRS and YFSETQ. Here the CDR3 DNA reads TGCGCCAGCATCGACTTTACCGGGACCTCAAATGAGCAGTTCTTC. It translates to CASIDFTGTSNEQFF.

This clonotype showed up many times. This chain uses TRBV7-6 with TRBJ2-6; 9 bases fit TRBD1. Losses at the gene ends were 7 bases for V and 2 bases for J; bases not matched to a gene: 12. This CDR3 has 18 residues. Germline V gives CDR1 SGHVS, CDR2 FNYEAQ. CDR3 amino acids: CASKGRDRDIPGANVLTF. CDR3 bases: TGTGCCAGCAAGGGCCGGGACAGGGATATACCTGGGGCCAACGTCCTGACTTTC.

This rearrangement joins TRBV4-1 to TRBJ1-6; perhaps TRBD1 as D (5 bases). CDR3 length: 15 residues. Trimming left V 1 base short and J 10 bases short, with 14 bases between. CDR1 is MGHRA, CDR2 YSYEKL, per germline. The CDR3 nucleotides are TGCGCCAGCAGCCAAGTCGAGGGGAAGATGTCACCCCTCCACTTT. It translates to CASSQVEGKMSPLHF.

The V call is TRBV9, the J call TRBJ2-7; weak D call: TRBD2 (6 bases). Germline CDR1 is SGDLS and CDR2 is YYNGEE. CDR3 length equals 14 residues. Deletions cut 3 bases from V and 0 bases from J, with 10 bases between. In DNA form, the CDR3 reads TGTGCCAGCAGCGCCCGGGACTCCTCCTACGAGCAGTACTTC. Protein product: CASSARDSSYEQYF.

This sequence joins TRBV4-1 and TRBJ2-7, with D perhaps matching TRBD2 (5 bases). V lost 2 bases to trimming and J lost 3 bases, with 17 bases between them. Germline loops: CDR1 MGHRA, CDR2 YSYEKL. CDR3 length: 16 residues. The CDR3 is CASSQLPRGTFYEQYF. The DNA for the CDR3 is TGCGCCAGCAGCCAACTTCCACGGGGTACGTTCTACGAGCAGTACTTC.

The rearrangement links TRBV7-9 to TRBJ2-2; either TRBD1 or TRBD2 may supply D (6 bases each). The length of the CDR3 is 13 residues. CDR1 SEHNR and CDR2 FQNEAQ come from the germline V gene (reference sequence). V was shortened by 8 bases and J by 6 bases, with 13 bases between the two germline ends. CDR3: CASRRGDPGELFF. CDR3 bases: TGTGCCAGCCGGAGGGGGGATCCCGGGGAGCTGTTTTTT.

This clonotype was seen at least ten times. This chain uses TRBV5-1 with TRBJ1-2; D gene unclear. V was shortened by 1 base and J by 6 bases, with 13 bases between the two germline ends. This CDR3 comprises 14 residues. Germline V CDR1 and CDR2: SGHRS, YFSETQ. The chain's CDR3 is CASSLLDTAHGYTF. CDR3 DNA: TGCGCCAGCAGCTTGTTAGACACGGCCCATGGCTACACCTTC.

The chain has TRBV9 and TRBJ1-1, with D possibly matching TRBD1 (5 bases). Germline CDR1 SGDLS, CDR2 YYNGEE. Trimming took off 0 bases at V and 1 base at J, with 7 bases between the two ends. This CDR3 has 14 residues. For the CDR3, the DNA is TGTGCCAGCAGCGTAGGGCAGGGGAACACTGAAGCTTTCTTT. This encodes CASSVGQGNTEAFF.

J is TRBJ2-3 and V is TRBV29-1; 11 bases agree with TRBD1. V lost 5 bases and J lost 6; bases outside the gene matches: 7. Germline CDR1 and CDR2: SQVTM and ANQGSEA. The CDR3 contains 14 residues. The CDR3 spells CSVIGQGARDTQYF. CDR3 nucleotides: TGCAGCGTTATAGGACAGGGGGCAAGGGATACGCAGTATTTT.

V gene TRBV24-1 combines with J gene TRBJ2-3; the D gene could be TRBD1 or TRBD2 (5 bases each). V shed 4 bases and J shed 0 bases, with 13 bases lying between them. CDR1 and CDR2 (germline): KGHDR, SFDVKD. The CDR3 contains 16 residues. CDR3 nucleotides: TGTGCCACCAGTGACCCCACGGGACCGAGCACAGATACGCAGTATTTT. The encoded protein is CATSDPTGPSTDTQYF.

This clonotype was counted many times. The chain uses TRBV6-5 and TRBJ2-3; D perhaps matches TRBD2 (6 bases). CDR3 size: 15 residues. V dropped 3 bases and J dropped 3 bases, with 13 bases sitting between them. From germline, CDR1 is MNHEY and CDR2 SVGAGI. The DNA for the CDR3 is TGTGCCAGCAGTTATTGGGCGGGGCCAACAGATACGCAGTATTTT. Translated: CASSYWAGPTDTQYF.

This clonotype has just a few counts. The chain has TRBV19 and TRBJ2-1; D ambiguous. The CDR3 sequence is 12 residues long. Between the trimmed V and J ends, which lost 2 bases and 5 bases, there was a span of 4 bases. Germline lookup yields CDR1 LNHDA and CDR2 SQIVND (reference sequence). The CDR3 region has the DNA TGTGCCAGTAGTATATCTGACAATGAGCAGTTCTTC. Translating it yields CASSISDNEQFF.

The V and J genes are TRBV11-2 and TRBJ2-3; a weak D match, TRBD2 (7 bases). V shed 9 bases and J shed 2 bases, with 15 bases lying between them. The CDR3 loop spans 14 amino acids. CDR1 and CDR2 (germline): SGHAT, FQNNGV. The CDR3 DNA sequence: TGTGCCAGTCGGGGGCGGGGGAACACAGATACGCAGTATTTT. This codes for CASRGRGNTDTQYF.

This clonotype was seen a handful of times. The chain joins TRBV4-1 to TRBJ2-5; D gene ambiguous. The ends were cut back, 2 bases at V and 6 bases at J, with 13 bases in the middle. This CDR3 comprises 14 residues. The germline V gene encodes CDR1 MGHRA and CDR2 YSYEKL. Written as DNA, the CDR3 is TGCGCCAGCAGCCAAAATCCAGCGTCCAAGACCCAGTACTTC. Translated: CASSQNPASKTQYF.

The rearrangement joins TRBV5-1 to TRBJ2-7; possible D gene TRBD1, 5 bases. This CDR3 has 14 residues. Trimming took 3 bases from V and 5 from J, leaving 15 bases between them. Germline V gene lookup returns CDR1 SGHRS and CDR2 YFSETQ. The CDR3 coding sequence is TGCGCCAGCAGCTCCTCCCGACAGACGGACGAGCAGTACGTC. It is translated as CASSSSRQTDEQYV.

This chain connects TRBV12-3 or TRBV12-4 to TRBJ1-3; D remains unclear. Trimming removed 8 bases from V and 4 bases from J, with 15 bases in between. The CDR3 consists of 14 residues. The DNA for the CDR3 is TGTGCCAGCGGTAGGCTCTCCACGGGAAACACCATATATTTT. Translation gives CASGRLSTGNTIYF.

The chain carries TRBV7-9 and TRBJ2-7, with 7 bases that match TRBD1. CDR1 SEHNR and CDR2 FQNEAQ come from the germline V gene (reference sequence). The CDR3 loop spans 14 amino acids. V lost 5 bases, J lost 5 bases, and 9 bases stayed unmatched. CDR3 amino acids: CASSPFSGQNEQYF. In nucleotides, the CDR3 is TGTGCCAGCAGCCCCTTTTCGGGACAGAACGAGCAGTACTTC.

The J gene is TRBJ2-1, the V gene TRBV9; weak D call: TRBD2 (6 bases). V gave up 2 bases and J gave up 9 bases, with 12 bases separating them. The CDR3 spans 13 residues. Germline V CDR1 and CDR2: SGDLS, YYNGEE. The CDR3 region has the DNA TGTGCCAGCAGCGTTGGGGGGACGAGTGAGCAGTTCTTC. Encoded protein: CASSVGGTSEQFF.

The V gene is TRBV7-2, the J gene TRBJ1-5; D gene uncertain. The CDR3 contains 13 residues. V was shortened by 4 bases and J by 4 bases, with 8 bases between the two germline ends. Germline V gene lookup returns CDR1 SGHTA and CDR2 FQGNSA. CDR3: CASSSTWNQPQHF. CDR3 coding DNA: TGTGCCAGCAGCTCTACGTGGAATCAGCCCCAGCATTTT.

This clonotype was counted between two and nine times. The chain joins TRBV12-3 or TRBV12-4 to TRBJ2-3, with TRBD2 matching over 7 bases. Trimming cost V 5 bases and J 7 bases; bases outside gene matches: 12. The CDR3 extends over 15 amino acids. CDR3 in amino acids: CASSPWGGNLNTQYF. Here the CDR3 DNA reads TGTGCCAGCAGTCCGTGGGGGGGGAACTTGAATACGCAGTATTTT.

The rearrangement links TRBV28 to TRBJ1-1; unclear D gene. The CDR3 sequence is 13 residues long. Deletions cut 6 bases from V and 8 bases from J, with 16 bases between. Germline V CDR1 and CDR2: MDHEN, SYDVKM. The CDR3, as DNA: TGTGCCAGCAGCCTCGACGGGCGGGGAGAAGCTTTCTTT. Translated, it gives CASSLDGRGEAFF.

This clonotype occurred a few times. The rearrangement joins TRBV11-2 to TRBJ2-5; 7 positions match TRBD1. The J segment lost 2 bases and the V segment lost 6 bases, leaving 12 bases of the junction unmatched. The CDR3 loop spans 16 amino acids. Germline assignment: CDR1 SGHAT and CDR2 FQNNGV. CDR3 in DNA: TGTGCCAGCAGTATCCGGACAGGAACTAATCAAGAGACCCAGTACTTC. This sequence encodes CASSIRTGTNQETQYF. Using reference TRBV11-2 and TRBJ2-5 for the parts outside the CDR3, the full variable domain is EAGVAQSPRYKIIEKRQSVAFWCNPISGHATLYWYQQILGQGPKLLIQFQNNGVVDDSQLPKDRFSAERLKGVDSTLKIQPAKLEDSAVYLCASSIRTGTNQETQYFGPGTRLLVL.

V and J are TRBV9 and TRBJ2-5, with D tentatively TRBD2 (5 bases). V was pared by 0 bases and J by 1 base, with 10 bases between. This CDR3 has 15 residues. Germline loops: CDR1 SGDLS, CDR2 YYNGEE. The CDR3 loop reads CASSVGTATQETQYF. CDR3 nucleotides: TGTGCCAGCAGCGTAGGGACTGCCACCCAAGAGACCCAGTACTTC.

As DNA, the CDR3 is TGTGCCACCAGCAGAGCCCTCGAGCCAGGACATAGCAATCAGCCCCAGCATTTT. The encoded protein is CATSRALEPGHSNQPQHF. This rearrangement joins TRBV15 to TRBJ1-5; D might be TRBD1 (5 bases). This CDR3 contains 18 residues. Germline CDR1 is LNHNV and CDR2 is YYDKDF (reference sequence). V was clipped by 1 base and J by 0 bases, with 16 bases between them.

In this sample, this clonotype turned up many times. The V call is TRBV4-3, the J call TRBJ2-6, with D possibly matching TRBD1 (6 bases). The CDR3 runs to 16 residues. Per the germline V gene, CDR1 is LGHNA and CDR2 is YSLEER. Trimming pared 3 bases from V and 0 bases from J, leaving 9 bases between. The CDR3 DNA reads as TGCGCCAGCAGCCAGCAGGGGCTCTCTGGGGCCAACGTCCTGACTTTC. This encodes CASSQQGLSGANVLTF.

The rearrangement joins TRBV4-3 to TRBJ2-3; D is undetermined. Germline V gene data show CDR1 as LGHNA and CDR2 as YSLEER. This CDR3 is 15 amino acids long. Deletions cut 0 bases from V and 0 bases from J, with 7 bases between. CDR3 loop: CASSQDESSTDTQYF. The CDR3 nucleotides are TGCGCCAGCAGCCAAGACGAATCTAGCACAGATACGCAGTATTTT.

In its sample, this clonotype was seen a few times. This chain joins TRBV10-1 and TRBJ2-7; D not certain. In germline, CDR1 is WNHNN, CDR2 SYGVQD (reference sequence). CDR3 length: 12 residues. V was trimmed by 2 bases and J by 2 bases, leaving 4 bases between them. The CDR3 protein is CASSEGPYEQYF. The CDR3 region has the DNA TGCGCCAGCAGTGAGGGCCCCTACGAGCAGTACTTC.